The present TCR beta chain was sequenced within a study of shared clonotypes between healthy human individuals (dated by TCRdb to 2020 to 2021). At the level of the whole study: A couple of women and a few men aged 18 to 49 years were included in the cohort. Per donor, three plates each were used for CD4 naive and CD4 memory, two for CD8 naive, and one for CD8 memory. To estimate repertoire size and how much clonotype sharing occurs between individuals, the study deeply sequenced the blood TCR repertoires of roughly 5 healthy adults. Libraries were prepared and TCR repertoires were sequenced by different laboratories using diverse techniques, in order to increase sequencing depth and limit assay-specific biases. Each donor's leukapheresis produced roughly between about 0.9 and 9.5 billion PBMCs.

CDR1 and CDR2, per the germline V gene, are MNHNS and SASEGT. The germline V and J ends show losses of 7 bases and 0 bases respectively, and no gene match explains 5 bases of the junction. The CDR3, cysteine through phenylalanine, is 15 amino acids long. Just the 45-base CDR3 DNA is kept, in frame starting at base 1. With regard to this clone: Its antigen is not yet known. Base-call qualities are not available, and no considerably larger clone is one nucleotide away.

General findings and caveats noted by the study authors: Because the study included a small number of donors, the genetic and exposure-history diversity represented was limited. Sampling was limited to blood, and TCR repertoires in tissue likely differ from TCR repertoires in blood. Rarefaction of sorted-subset datasets indicated incomplete sequencing despite the large sequencing depth. Across a few donors, 5% to 6% of naive CD4, 3% to 4% of naive CD8, about 2.3% of memory CD4, and approximately 0.42% of memory CD8 clonotypes were shared. Pairwise subsampling led to the expectation that sequencing depth would affect the degree of clonotype sharing among donors. Clonotypes shared by all four sorted-subset donors showed higher generation probabilities than non-shared clonotypes. Naive subsets generally had larger estimated clonotype richness than memory subsets did.

Using the deep immunoSEQ assay, multiplex PCR amplified TCR CDR3 regions from genomic DNA. Extracted genomic DNA from each cell subset was spread evenly across all wells of several immunoSEQ 96-well plates, with each plate serving as a replicate. For sorted subsets, each replicate PCR was loaded with approximately 190 ng genomic DNA, equivalent to some 27,000 T cell genomes. Purified libraries were measured with a Qubit 3.0 fluorometer, size-checked on a Bioanalyzer 2100, and measured again with the KAPA Library Quantification kit. Every immunoSEQ 96-well plate was sequenced on a separate single-read 150-cycle Illumina NextSeq 550 flow cell. In the original analysis: Because the immunoSEQ output held only junctional sequences and lacked quality scores, the filtering could not match the filtering applied to full-length reads. Sequences were annotated with PyIR, a Python wrapper for IgBLAST v1.9, and V/J genes and CDR3 were assigned using IMGT germline references. Reads were removed for weak V/J assignments (E-value above 1e-6), missing CDR3, stop codons, out-of-frame junctions, or ambiguous translated residues. V3J clonotypes were defined by identical inferred V gene, J gene, and CDR3 amino acid sequence. Percentage overlap between repertoires was computed as shared unique clonotypes divided by the size of the smaller repertoire. Richness of each repertoire was evaluated using RTK rarefaction, the Chao1 estimator, and Recon v2.1 estimates of unobserved clonotypes. For all TCRbeta clonotypes obtained by the gDNA method from four donors, generation probabilities were computed with OLGA. Held by TCRdb, this immuneACCESS table contains in-frame sequences only and omits some clones. Under half of the omission traces to an unresolved V gene where checked; the cause of the rest is unknown. The V and J calls and clone size come from that table; D and trimming were worked out from the DNA. This sample is represented by about 2 million clones; over 85% of them were singletons. The top ten clonotypes cover roughly 0.13% of the sample.

Donors were healthy HIV-negative adults with no recently reported acute infections or vaccinations. Only Caucasian adults living in Nashville, Tennessee, USA were represented among the donors. CD4+ T cells were enriched through magnetic negative selection, after which naive cells were positively selected on CD45RA and the remaining negative fraction served as the memory subset. Blood was collected by leukapheresis, and PBMCs were isolated by Ficoll-Histopaque density gradient centrifugation and then cryopreserved in liquid nitrogen vapor phase. Purity and quantity of every magnetically sorted T cell population were checked by analytical flow cytometry. Genomic DNA was isolated from each sorted fraction and quantified by UV absorbance on a Nanodrop 2000c.

The sample taken for sequencing was naive CD4+ T cells sorted from blood. The intended sense of this specimen's cell subset or site label: CD45RA+ positively selected. The sequence derives from a man aged 18 to 30 in good health. This chain is built from TRBV6-1 and TRBJ2-2, and 7 bases in between align with TRBD1. The CDR3 corresponds to CASIEDRANTGELFF. The nucleotide sequence is TGTGCCAGCATCGAAGACAGGGCGAACACCGGGGAGCTGTTTTTT.